The present T cell receptor beta chain was sequenced within a study of identical twins. MiXCR, applied by TCRdb to the 5' RACE reads, yields one record per CDR3 protein. The table has roughly 720,000 distinct CDR3 sequences, around a sixth seen once; the top ten hold 13%. Notes on the study in general: Among beta out-of-frame sequences, excess sharing between twins appeared weaker.

From germline, CDR1 is MNHEY and CDR2 SVGEGT. V lost 8 bases and J lost 7, with 12 bases in between. The CDR3 is 12 residues long. As to this clonotype: Its matching antigen is unknown.

The sample also formed part of further work on T cells expressing NK-cell markers.

This sequence originates from a woman between 18 and 29 years old in good health. Sequences were obtained from PBMCs. The rearrangement links TRBV6-2 or TRBV6-3 to TRBJ2-1; no clear D gene. The CDR3: CASFLHPNEQFF. The CDR3 nucleotides are TGTGCCAGCTTCCTACACCCAAATGAGCAGTTCTTC.